Following are 23 T cell receptor beta chains from one sample sequenced in a study of T cell responses to AZD1222 COVID-19 vaccine. The method was immunoSEQ multiplex PCR; TCRdb's version includes in-frame clones alone and lacks a portion of them. The data contain more than 100,000 clones, more than 85% of them seen just once; the ten biggest clones take up around 10%. Here the sequenced sample was peripheral blood, taken on day 0 of AZD1222 vaccination. These receptors originate from an adult in good health.

The J gene is TRBJ1-1, the V gene TRBV11-3, with 7 bases identical to TRBD1. This CDR3 is 12 amino acids long. Germline V gene data show CDR1 as SGHNT and CDR2 as YENEEA. Trimming removed 3 bases from V and 7 bases from J; junction bases left unmatched: 2. The CDR3 sequence: CASSLGQYEAFF. The CDR3 bases are TGTGCCAGCAGCTTGGGACAGTATGAAGCTTTCTTT.

This chain uses TRBV4-2 with TRBJ2-7, with TRBD2 as a possible D gene (5 bases). V was pared by 5 bases and J by 3 bases, with 11 bases between. The CDR3 sequence is 13 residues long. Germline lookup yields CDR1 LGHNA and CDR2 YNFKEQ. The CDR3 loop is CASSASGDYEQYF. CDR3 nucleotide sequence: TGTGCCAGCAGCGCGTCCGGGGACTACGAGCAGTACTTC.

V usage is TRBV7-6 and J usage is TRBJ2-3, with D possibly being TRBD2 (5 bases). The CDR3 covers 12 residues. The ends were cut back, 4 bases at V and 7 bases at J, with 9 bases in the middle. Germline values: CDR1 SGHVS, CDR2 FNYEAQ. Here the CDR3 DNA reads TGTGCCAGCAGCTCAGGACTGAATACGCAGTATTTT. Translated, it gives CASSSGLNTQYF.

The chain has TRBV7-9 and TRBJ1-4; 7 bases line up with TRBD1. Germline trimming cut 2 bases from V and 6 bases from J; bases unmatched to any gene: 9. Germline CDR1 SEHNR, CDR2 FQNEAQ (reference sequence). The length of the CDR3 is 16 residues. The CDR3 DNA sequence: TGTGCCAGCAGCTTATTCTCAGGGGGGATGGATGAAAAACTGTTTTTT. Residues: CASSLFSGGMDEKLFF.

This sequence joins TRBV7-2 and TRBJ2-1; no clear D gene. V lost 1 base and J lost 0, with 7 bases in between. The CDR3 has 15 amino acids. Germline V CDR1 and CDR2: SGHTA, FQGNSA. The CDR3 DNA sequence: TGTGCCAGCAGCTTAGACTCGAGCTCCTACAATGAGCAGTTCTTC. It encodes CASSLDSSSYNEQFF.

This clone occurred once. This chain connects TRBV7-6 to TRBJ2-1; 8 bases are a match to TRBD2. Germline trimming cut 5 bases from V and 8 bases from J; bases unmatched to any gene: 11. Germline CDR1 reads SGHVS; CDR2 reads FNYEAQ. This CDR3 comprises 15 residues. CDR3 sequence: CASSPGQTSGYEQFF. The CDR3 bases are TGTGCCAGCAGCCCGGGACAAACTAGCGGCTATGAGCAGTTCTTC.

The rearrangement links TRBV7-9 to TRBJ1-5; D remains ambiguous. The V gene's germline CDR1 is SEHNR and CDR2 FQNEAQ (reference sequence). CDR3 length equals 15 residues. V shed 1 base and J shed 0 bases, with 7 bases lying between them. The CDR3 loop is CASSLDGNSNQPQHF. The CDR3 DNA follows: TGTGCCAGCAGCTTAGATGGAAATAGCAATCAGCCCCAGCATTTT.

This chain uses TRBV5-5 with TRBJ2-7, with D perhaps TRBD1 (6 bases). V lost 2 bases and J 3 bases, leaving 15 bases between the germline ends. The germline V gene has CDR1 SGHKS and CDR2 YYEKEE (reference sequence). CDR3 length: 15 residues. Written as DNA, the CDR3 is TGTGCCAGCAGCTTCACGACAGGAGAACTCTACGAGCAGTACTTC. Amino acids: CASSFTTGELYEQYF. Drawing the rest from reference TRBV5-5 and TRBJ2-7, the complete variable domain is DAGVTQSPTHLIKTRGQQVTLRCSPISGHKSVSWYQQVLGQGPQFIFQYYEKEERGRGNFPDRFSARQFPNYSSELNVNALLLGDSALYLCASSFTTGELYEQYFGPGTRLTVT.

The rearrangement uses TRBV30 and TRBJ1-4; D perhaps matches TRBD1 (5 bases). The germline V and J ends were trimmed by 2 bases and 7 bases, with 14 bases remaining between them. Germline assignment: CDR1 GTSNPN and CDR2 SVGIG (reference sequence). The CDR3 is made up of 14 amino acids. CDR3 region: CAWSRTGTAEKLFF. CDR3 nucleotide sequence: TGTGCCTGGAGTCGAACGGGGACGGCTGAAAAACTGTTTTTT.

This chain connects TRBV7-2 to TRBJ2-7; weak D call: TRBD2 (6 bases). The CDR3 contains 13 residues. Germline assignment: CDR1 SGHTA and CDR2 FQGNSA. Trimming left V 2 bases short and J 6 bases short, with 11 bases between. The DNA for the CDR3 is TGTGCCAGCAGCTTACGGGGGTTAGGCGAGCAGTACTTC. Protein: CASSLRGLGEQYF.

V usage is TRBV3-1 (or the pseudogene TRBV3-2) and J usage is TRBJ2-7; D perhaps matches TRBD1 (5 bases). This CDR3 is 16 amino acids long. Germline V CDR1 and CDR2: LGHDT, YNNKEL (reference sequence). Trimming removed 1 base from V and 0 bases from J, with 13 bases in between. The chain's CDR3 is CASSQGTLHISYEQYF. In nucleotides, the CDR3 is TGTGCCAGCAGCCAAGGGACACTACATATCTCCTACGAGCAGTACTTC.

This clone was seen once. The chain couples TRBV27 to TRBJ1-2, with 9 bases aligning to TRBD1. Germline CDR1 MNHEY, CDR2 SMNVEV (reference sequence). V lost 3 bases to trimming and J lost 4 bases; unmatched junction nucleotides: 9. The CDR3 length is 16 residues. The CDR3: CASSFCVGQGCYGYTF. The CDR3 region has the DNA TGTGCCAGCAGTTTTTGCGTAGGACAGGGGTGCTATGGCTACACCTTC.

The chain uses TRBV3-1 (or the pseudogene TRBV3-2) and TRBJ1-4; D ambiguous. V lost 0 bases and J lost 7, with 6 bases in between. From germline, CDR1 is LGHDT and CDR2 YNNKEL (reference sequence). The CDR3 sequence is 13 residues long. The chain's CDR3 is CASSQDRGEKLFF. The CDR3 DNA reads as TGTGCCAGCAGCCAAGATCGGGGTGAAAAACTGTTTTTT.

The rearrangement links TRBV28 to TRBJ1-4; TRBD1 might be the D (6 bases). Germline CDR1 reads MDHEN; CDR2 reads SYDVKM. This CDR3 has 13 amino acids. Trimming cost V 10 bases and J 7 bases, with 16 bases left between them. The DNA for the CDR3 is TGTGCCACCGTCACAGGGTCTGGTGAAAAACTGTTTTTT. This codes for CATVTGSGEKLFF.

The CDR3 reads CASSQGVRSGRASTDTQYF. The CDR3 coding sequence is TGCGCCAGCAGCCAAGGCGTAAGGAGCGGGAGAGCTAGCACAGATACGCAGTATTTT. J is TRBJ2-3 and V is TRBV4-3; TRBD2 matches at 8 bases. The V gene's germline CDR1 is LGHNA and CDR2 YSLEER. The CDR3 is 19 residues long. Trimming removed 1 base from V and 0 bases from J; junction bases left unmatched: 12.

The chain combines TRBV4-3 with TRBJ2-6, with D uncertain. V dropped 0 bases and J dropped 1 base, with 7 bases sitting between them. The CDR3 totals 16 residues. Looked up from germline, CDR1 is LGHNA and CDR2 is YSLEER. The CDR3 here is CASSQDKGSGANVLTF. The CDR3 DNA reads TGCGCCAGCAGCCAAGATAAGGGATCTGGGGCCAACGTCCTGACTTTC.

This sequence joins TRBV6-5 and TRBJ1-5; 7 nucleotides agree with TRBD1. V lost 7 bases, J lost 4 bases, and 1 base stayed unmatched. The germline V gene has CDR1 MNHEY and CDR2 SVGAGI. CDR3 length: 12 residues. The CDR3 nucleotides are TGTGCCAGCAAACAGGGGAATCAGCCCCAGCATTTT. Translation gives CASKQGNQPQHF.

The chain uses TRBV30 and TRBJ2-7, with D perhaps being TRBD1 or TRBD2 (6 bases each). Trimming left V 3 bases short and J 1 base short, with 28 bases between. This CDR3 spans 19 amino acids. Germline V CDR1 and CDR2: GTSNPN, SVGIG (reference sequence). The CDR3 coding sequence is TGTGCCTGGAGGAGAGGATGGTTAGTAGCAGGAGGGGGTTCCTACGAGCAGTACTTC. It specifies CAWRRGWLVAGGGSYEQYF.

The chain joins TRBV5-6 to TRBJ2-5, with TRBD1 identical over 9 bases. Germline V gene sequence: CDR1 SGHDT, CDR2 YYEEEE. J lost 3 bases, V lost 0 bases, and 0 bases had no gene match. There are 14 residues in the CDR3. CDR3 DNA: TGTGCCAGCAGCTTGGGACAGGGGGAAGAGACCCAGTACTTC. This codes for CASSLGQGEETQYF.

The chain is built from TRBV7-2 and TRBJ2-1; TRBD1 matches 8 bases. The CDR3 sequence is 13 residues long. The V and J ends lost 4 bases and 10 bases, in that order; junction bases with no gene match: 6. Germline CDR1 SGHTA, CDR2 FQGNSA. The CDR3 region is CASSSWTGSEQFF. The CDR3 region has the DNA TGTGCCAGCAGCTCCTGGACAGGGAGCGAGCAGTTCTTC.

This clone was found once. This chain uses TRBV5-4 with TRBJ1-2; 10 positions match TRBD1. CDR1 is SGHNT, CDR2 YYREEE, per germline (reference sequence). The CDR3 sequence is 14 residues long. The trim removed 3 bases at V and 2 bases at J, leaving 1 base unmatched. This CDR3 reads CASSWTGGNYGYTF. The CDR3, as DNA: TGTGCCAGCAGCTGGACAGGGGGAAACTATGGCTACACCTTC.

The CDR3 nucleotides are TGCAGTGCTAGTGACAGGGGGCAAGCTTTCTTT. Translated, it gives CSASDRGQAFF. The chain links TRBV20-1 to TRBJ1-1; 10 bases agree with TRBD1. The CDR3 consists of 11 residues. Germline CDR1 DFQATT, CDR2 SNEGSKA (reference sequence). V was clipped by 3 bases and J by 9 bases; unmatched bases: 1.

The chain links TRBV30 to TRBJ2-6, with D tentatively TRBD2 (5 bases). This CDR3 comprises 12 residues. V was shortened by 7 bases and J by 1 base, with 5 bases between the two germline ends. Germline-derived CDR1 and CDR2 are GTSNPN and SVGIG (reference sequence). CDR3 sequence: CASGSGANVLTF. Written as DNA, the CDR3 is TGTGCCTCGGGGTCTGGGGCCAACGTCCTGACTTTC.